This entry describes one T cell receptor beta chain. This entry belongs to a study of CD8 T cells in ankylosing spondylitis. One entry per CDR3 protein results from TCRdb running MiXCR on the 5' RACE reads. The repertoire holds some 250,000 distinct CDR3 sequences, around 10% seen once, with under 7% in the top ten. The CDR3 is 17 amino acids. V shed 5 bases and J shed 5 bases, with 24 bases lying between them. Germline-derived CDR1 and CDR2 are SGHVS and FNYEAQ. This chain links TRBV7-6 with TRBJ2-5, with D perhaps TRBD2 (5 bases). Sequencing used blood, either unsorted or a sorted T cell fraction (not recorded which). The sequence derives from a male donor with ankylosing spondylitis or in good health (not recorded which). In DNA form, the CDR3 reads TGTGCCAGCAGCCCAGCCTACCACGGGATAGGGTTGGAGACCCAGTACTTC. Translation gives CASSPAYHGIGLETQYF.